The clone carrying this T cell receptor (beta chain) was detected a few times. The data stem from a study of blood T cell repertoires in COVID-19. Generated by immunoSEQ multiplex PCR, the TCRdb table keeps only in-frame clones and is missing some. The sample contains approximately 78,000 clones, approximately 82% of which appear only once. There are 13 residues in the CDR3. CDR1 is LNHNV and CDR2 is YYDKDF in the germline V gene (reference sequence). The germline V and J ends were trimmed by 1 base and 5 bases, with 8 bases remaining between them. The source of this sequence is a woman over 75 with acute or convalescent COVID-19. Sequenced sample: peripheral blood. This sequence joins TRBV15 and TRBJ2-5, with D unclear. CDR3 region: CATSRGSGETQYF. Written as DNA, the CDR3 is TGTGCCACCAGCAGAGGATCCGGGGAGACCCAGTACTTC.